This T cell receptor (beta chain) stems from a study of blood T cell repertoires in COVID-19. The CDR3 runs to 13 residues. Per the germline V gene, CDR1 is SGHTA and CDR2 is FQGNSA. Between the trimmed V and J ends, which lost 4 bases and 8 bases, there was a span of 14 bases. Generated by immunoSEQ multiplex PCR, the TCRdb table keeps only in-frame clones and is missing some. There are almost 300,000 clones in the sample; more than 75% occur only once, and 1.3% lies in the top ten. Sample: peripheral blood. The chain links TRBV7-2 to TRBJ1-2; possible D gene TRBD1, 5 bases. The sequence derives from a man between 65 and 85 years old with acute or convalescent COVID-19. CDR3 nucleotides: TGTGCCAGCAGCTCCCCATGGGGGGACGGCTACACCTTC. It specifies CASSSPWGDGYTF.